This T cell receptor (beta chain) was recorded in a study of T cell changes during pregnancy in multiple sclerosis. In germline, CDR1 is MNHNS, CDR2 SASEGT. There are 13 residues in the CDR3. The ends were cut back, 10 bases at V and 0 bases at J, with 13 bases in the middle. Here immunoSEQ multiplex PCR was the method, and the copy in TCRdb shows in-frame clones only, minus some. The data show some 80,000 clones, 92% seen once. The source is a female donor with multiple sclerosis, enrolled in a pregnancy study. The sequencing here drew on peripheral blood, taken before pregnancy. The chain joins TRBV6-1 to TRBJ2-7, with TRBD1 as a possible D gene (6 bases). CDR3 DNA sequence: TGTGCCACTCAAGAGGGGGACTCCTACGAGCAGTACTTC. Its translation is CATQEGDSYEQYF.